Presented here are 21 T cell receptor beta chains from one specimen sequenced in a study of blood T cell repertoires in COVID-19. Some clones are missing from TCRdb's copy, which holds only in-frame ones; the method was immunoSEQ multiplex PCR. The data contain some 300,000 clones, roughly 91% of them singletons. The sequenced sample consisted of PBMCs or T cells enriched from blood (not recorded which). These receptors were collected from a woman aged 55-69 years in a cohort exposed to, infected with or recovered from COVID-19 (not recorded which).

The CDR3 DNA is TGTGCCAGCAGCCAGAGCGGGGGCCGGGAGCAGTTCTTC. It specifies CASSQSGGREQFF. The V call is TRBV28, the J call TRBJ2-1; 8 bases map to TRBD2. Unmatched junction bases numbered 8, after V lost 6 bases and J lost 10 bases. Germline V gene lookup returns CDR1 MDHEN and CDR2 SYDVKM. CDR3 length: 13 amino acids.

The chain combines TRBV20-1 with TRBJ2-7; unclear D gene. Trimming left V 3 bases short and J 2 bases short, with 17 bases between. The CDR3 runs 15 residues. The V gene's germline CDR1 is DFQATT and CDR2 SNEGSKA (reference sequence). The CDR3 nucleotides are TGCAGTGCTAGTAATGCGTTCCTTAGCACCTACGAGCAGTACTTC. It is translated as CSASNAFLSTYEQYF.

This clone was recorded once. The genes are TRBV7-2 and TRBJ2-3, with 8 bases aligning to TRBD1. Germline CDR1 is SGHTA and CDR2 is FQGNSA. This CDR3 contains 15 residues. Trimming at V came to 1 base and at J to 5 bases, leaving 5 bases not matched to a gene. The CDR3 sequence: CASSLGQGALDTQYF. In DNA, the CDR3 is TGTGCCAGCAGCTTAGGGCAGGGGGCTCTAGATACGCAGTATTTT.

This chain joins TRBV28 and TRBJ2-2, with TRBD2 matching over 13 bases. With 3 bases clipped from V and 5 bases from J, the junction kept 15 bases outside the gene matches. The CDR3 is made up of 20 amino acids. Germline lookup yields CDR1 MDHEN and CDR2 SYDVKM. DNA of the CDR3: TGTGCCAGCAGTTTTCGACGGAGAAGACTAGCGGGAGGATGTACCGGGGAGCTGTTTTTT. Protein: CASSFRRRRLAGGCTGELFF. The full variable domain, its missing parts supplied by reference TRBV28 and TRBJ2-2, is DVKVTQSSRYLVKRTGEKVFLECVQDMDHENMFWYRQDPGLGLRLIYFSYDVKMKEKGDIPEGYSVSREKKERFSLILESASTNQTSMYLCASSFRRRRLAGGCTGELFFGEGSRLTVL.

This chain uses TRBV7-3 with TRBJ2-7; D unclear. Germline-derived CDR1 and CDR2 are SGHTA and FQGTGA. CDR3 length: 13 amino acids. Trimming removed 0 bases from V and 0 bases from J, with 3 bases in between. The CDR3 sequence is CASSLTHSYEQYF. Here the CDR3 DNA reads TGTGCCAGCAGCTTAACACACTCCTACGAGCAGTACTTC. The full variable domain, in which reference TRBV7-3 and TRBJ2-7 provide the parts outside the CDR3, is GAGVSQTPSNKVTEKGKYVELRCDPISGHTALYWYRQSLGQGPEFLIYFQGTGAADDSGLPNDRFFAVRPEGSVSTLKIQRTERGDSAVYLCASSLTHSYEQYFGPGTRLTVT.

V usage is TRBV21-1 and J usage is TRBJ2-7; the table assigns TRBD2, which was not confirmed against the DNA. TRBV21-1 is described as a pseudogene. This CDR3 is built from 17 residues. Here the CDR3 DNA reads TGTGCCAGCAGCAACTACCCTAGCGGGAGAAGCTCCTACGAGCAGTACTTC. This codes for CASSNYPSGRSSYEQYF.

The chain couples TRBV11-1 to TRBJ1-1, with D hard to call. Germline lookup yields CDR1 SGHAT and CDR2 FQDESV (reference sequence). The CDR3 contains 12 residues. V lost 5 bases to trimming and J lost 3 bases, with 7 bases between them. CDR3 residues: CASSRQDTEAFF. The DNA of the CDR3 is TGTGCCAGCAGCCGGCAGGACACTGAAGCTTTCTTT.

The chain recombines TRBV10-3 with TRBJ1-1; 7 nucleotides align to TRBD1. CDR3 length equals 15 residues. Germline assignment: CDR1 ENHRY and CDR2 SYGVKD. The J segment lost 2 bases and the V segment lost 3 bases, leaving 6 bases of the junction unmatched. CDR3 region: CAISDPGQANTEAFF. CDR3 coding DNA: TGTGCCATCAGTGACCCTGGACAGGCAAACACTGAAGCTTTCTTT.

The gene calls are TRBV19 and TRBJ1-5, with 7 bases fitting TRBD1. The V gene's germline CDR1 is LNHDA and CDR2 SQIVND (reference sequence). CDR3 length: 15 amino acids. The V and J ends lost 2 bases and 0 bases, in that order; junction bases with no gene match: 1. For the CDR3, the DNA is TGTGCCAGTAGTATAACAGGGGTTAGCAATCAGCCCCAGCATTTT. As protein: CASSITGVSNQPQHF.

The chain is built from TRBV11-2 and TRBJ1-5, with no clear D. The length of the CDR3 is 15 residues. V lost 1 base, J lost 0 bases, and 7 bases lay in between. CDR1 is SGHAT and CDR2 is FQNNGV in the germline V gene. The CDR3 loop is CASSLGGLSNQPQHF. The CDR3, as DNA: TGTGCCAGCAGCTTAGGAGGGCTTAGCAATCAGCCCCAGCATTTT.

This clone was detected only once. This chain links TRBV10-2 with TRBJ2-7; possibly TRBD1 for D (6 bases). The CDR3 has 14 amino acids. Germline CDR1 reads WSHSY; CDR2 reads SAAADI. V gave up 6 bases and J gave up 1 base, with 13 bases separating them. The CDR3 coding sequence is TGCGCCAGCAGGCAGGGGTTTGGGTCCTACGAGCAGTACTTC. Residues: CASRQGFGSYEQYF.

The DNA for the CDR3 is TGTGCCAGCACCCAAGGGGGTAGCGGGACCACCGGGGAGCTGTTTTTT. Protein: CASTQGGSGTTGELFF. The chain uses TRBV5-6 and TRBJ2-2; 8 bases are a match to TRBD2. Germline CDR1 SGHDT, CDR2 YYEEEE. CDR3 length: 16 residues. V was pared by 6 bases and J by 4 bases, with 11 bases of the junction left unmatched.

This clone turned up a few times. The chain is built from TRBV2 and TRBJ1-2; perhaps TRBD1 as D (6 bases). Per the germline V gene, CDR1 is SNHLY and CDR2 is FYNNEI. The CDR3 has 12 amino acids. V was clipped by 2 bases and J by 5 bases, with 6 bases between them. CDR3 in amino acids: CASSEQGYGYTF. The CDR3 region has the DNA TGTGCCAGCAGTGAACAGGGGTATGGCTACACCTTC.

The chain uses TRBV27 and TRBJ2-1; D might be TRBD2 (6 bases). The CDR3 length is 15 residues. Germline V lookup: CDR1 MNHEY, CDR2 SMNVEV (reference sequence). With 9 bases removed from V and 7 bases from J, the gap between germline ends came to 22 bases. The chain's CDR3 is CASFTPGLLRNEQFF. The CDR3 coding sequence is TGTGCCAGTTTTACGCCGGGACTTCTCCGGAATGAGCAGTTCTTC.

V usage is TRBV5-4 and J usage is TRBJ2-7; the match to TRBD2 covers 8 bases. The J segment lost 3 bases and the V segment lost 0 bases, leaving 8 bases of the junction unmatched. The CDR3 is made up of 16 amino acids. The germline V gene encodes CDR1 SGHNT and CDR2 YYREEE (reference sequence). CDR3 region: CASSLVKASGYYEQYF. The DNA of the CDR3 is TGTGCCAGCAGCTTGGTCAAGGCTAGCGGGTACTACGAGCAGTACTTC.

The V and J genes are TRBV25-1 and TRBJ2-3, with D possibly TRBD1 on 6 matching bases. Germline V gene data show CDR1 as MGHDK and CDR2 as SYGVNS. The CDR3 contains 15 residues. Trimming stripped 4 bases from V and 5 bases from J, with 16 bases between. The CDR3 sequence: CASSVSGLGGDTQYF. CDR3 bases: TGTGCCAGCAGTGTAAGCGGCCTAGGGGGAGATACGCAGTATTTT.

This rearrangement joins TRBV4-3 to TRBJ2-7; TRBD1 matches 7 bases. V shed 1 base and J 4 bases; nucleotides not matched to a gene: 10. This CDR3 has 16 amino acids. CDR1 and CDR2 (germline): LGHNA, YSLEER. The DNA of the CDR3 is TGCGCCAGCAGCCAAGGTTTTACAGGGGTTCGATACGAGCAGTACTTC. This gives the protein CASSQGFTGVRYEQYF.

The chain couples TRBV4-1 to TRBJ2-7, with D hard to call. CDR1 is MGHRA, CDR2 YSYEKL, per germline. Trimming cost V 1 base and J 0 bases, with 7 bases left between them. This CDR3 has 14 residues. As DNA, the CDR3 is TGCGCCAGCAGCCAAGGGCAGTTCTCCTACGAGCAGTACTTC. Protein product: CASSQGQFSYEQYF.

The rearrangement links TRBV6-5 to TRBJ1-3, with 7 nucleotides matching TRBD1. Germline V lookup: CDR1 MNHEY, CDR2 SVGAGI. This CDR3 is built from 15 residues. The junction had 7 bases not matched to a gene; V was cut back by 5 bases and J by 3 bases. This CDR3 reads CASSPQGRGGNTIYF. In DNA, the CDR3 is TGTGCCAGCAGTCCACAGGGGAGAGGTGGAAACACCATATATTTT.

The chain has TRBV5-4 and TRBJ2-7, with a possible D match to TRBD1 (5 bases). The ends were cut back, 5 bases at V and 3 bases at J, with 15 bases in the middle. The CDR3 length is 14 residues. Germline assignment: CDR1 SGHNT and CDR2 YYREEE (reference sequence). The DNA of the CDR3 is TGTGCCAGCAGGCCCACAGGAGCTCACTACGAGCAGTACTTC. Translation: CASRPTGAHYEQYF.

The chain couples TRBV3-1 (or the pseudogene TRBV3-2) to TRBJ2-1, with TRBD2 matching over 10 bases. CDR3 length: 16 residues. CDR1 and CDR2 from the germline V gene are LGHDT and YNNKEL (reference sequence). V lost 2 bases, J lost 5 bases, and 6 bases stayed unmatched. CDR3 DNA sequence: TGTGCCAGCAGCCAAAGCAGGCTAGCGGGAGACAATGAGCAGTTCTTC. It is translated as CASSQSRLAGDNEQFF.